The rows below give T cell receptor beta chains drawn from one sample of a study of T cells in Graves' hyperthyroidism and ophthalmopathy. One entry per CDR3 protein results from TCRdb running MiXCR on the multiplex PCR reads. The data hold 300,000 to 400,000 distinct CDR3 sequences, with about 21% observed a single time. The sequenced material came from blood. The receptors derive from a woman in her forties or fifties with Graves' hyperthyroidism. Each CDR3 is given with its conserved first and last residue. Fields, in order: clone size, J gene, CDR3 length, V gene, D gene, CDR3 DNA, CDR3 protein. D genes are given only for firm matches. Some rows mark clone size as missing; the rest say once, few, many or name a class of expanded clone.

many	TRBJ2-3	12	TRBV30	.	TGTGCCTGGAGTGGAGGGTCAGATACGCAGTATTTT	CAWSGGSDTQYF
many	TRBJ2-3	14	TRBV12-3/TRBV12-4	.	TGTGCCAGCAGTTTAATTGCGGTTACAGATACGCAGTATTTT	CASSLIAVTDTQYF
few	TRBJ2-1	16	TRBV4-1	.	TGCGCCAGCAGCCCCCCCAGGACTCCACTACAGACTGAGCAGTTCTTC	CASSPPRTPLQTEQFF
many	TRBJ2-1	14	TRBV6-6	.	TGTGCCAGCAGTTACTTTGCACTCCCCGATGAGCAGTTCTTC	CASSYFALPDEQFF
many	TRBJ2-5	14	TRBV28	.	TGTGCCAGCAGAGCCGTTGGAGGGGGAGAGACCCAGTACTTC	CASRAVGGGETQYF
many	TRBJ2-5	17	TRBV11-2	TRBD2	TGTGCCAGCAGCTTAGATCCTCTAGCGGGAGTTGGGGAGACCCAGTACTTC	CASSLDPLAGVGETQYF
many	TRBJ2-1	15	TRBV7-3	TRBD2	TGTGCCAGCAGCTTCCGGGGAGGGACGTCAAATGAGCAGTTCTTC	CASSFRGGTSNEQFF
few	TRBJ2-3	15	TRBV20-1	.	TGCAGTGCGGCCAACTCAGGATCTAGCACAGATACGCAGTATTTT	CSAANSGSSTDTQYF
many	TRBJ2-2	15	TRBV7-9	TRBD2	TGTGCCAGCAGACCGAGGGCTAGCGGGACCGGGGAGCTGTTTTTT	CASRPRASGTGELFF
few	TRBJ1-1	13	TRBV18	.	TGTGCCAGCTCAGGGGCACGGAACACTGAAGCTTTCTTT	CASSGARNTEAFF
many	TRBJ1-1	15	TRBV12-3/TRBV12-4	.	TGTGCCAGCAGTGGACAGTCTCGGGTGAACACTGAAGCTTTCTTT	CASSGQSRVNTEAFF
many	TRBJ1-1	14	TRBV4-1	.	TGCGCCAGCAGCCAAGGCACACTGAACACTGAAGCTTTCTTT	CASSQGTLNTEAFF
.	TRBJ2-3	17	TRBV12-3/TRBV12-4	TRBD2	TGTGCCAGCAGGGCCAGGTTAGCGGGGGGGCCGTCAGATACGCAGTATTTT	CASRARLAGGPSDTQYF
few	TRBJ2-7	16	TRBV9	TRBD1	TGTGCCAGCAGCGTAGATGGGGGACAGGGGGCTTACGAGCAGTACTTC	CASSVDGGQGAYEQYF
.	TRBJ2-3	14	TRBV5-1	TRBD2	TGCGCCAGCCGGACTAGCTCTAGCACAGATACGCAGTATTTT	CASRTSSSTDTQYF
.	TRBJ2-7	17	TRBV6-2/TRBV6-3	.	TGTGCCAGCAGTTATATATCCCGTGCCGGGGTCAGGAACGAGCAGTACTTC	CASSYISRAGVRNEQYF
many	TRBJ2-3	13	TRBV2	.	TGTGCCAGCACGGGCTCTCCGGCTGCTACGCAGTATTTT	CASTGSPAATQYF
.	TRBJ2-1	15	TRBV7-9	TRBD2	TGTGCCAGCAGCTTAGGGTCTGCTAGCGGGGGGGGGCAGTTCTTC	CASSLGSASGGGQFF
many	TRBJ2-7	15	TRBV12-3/TRBV12-4	TRBD2	TGTGCCAGCAGTTCATCTAGCGGGAGGGCCGGGGAGCAGTACTTC	CASSSSSGRAGEQYF
many	TRBJ1-2	13	TRBV2	.	TGTGCCAGCAGTGAAGTGGCTAACTATGGCTACACCTTC	CASSEVANYGYTF
once	TRBJ1-4	14	TRBV29-1	TRBD1	TGCAGCGTTGAAGAGACAGGGAGGGCCGAAAAACTGTTTTTT	CSVEETGRAEKLFF
few	TRBJ2-3	16	TRBV15	.	TGTGCCACCAGCAGAATGGGTACTATTAGCACAGATACGCAGTATTTT	CATSRMGTISTDTQYF
few	TRBJ2-2	16	TRBV28	TRBD2	TGTGCCAGCAGTACTAGCGGGAGACGGTACACCGGGGAGCTGTTTTTT	CASSTSGRRYTGELFF